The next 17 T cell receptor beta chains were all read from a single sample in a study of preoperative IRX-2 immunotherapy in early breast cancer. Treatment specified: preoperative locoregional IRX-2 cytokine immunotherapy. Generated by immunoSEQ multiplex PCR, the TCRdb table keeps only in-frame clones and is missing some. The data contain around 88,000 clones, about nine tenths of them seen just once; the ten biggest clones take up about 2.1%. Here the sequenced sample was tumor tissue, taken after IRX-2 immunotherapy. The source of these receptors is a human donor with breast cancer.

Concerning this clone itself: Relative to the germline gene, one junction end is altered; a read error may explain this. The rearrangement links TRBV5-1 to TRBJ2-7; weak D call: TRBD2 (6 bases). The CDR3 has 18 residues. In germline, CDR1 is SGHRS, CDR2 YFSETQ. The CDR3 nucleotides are TGCGCCAGCAGGTTGGGACTGAGTACGAGATCGGGCTCCTACGAGCAGTACTTC. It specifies CASRLGLSTRSGSYEQYF. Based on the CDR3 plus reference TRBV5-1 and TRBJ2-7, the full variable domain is KAGVTQTPRYLIKTRGQQVTLSCSPISGHRSVSWYQQTPGQGLQFLFEYFSETQRNKGNFPGRFSGRQFSNSRSEMNVSTLELGDSALYLCASRLGLSTRSGSYEQYFGPGTRLTVT.

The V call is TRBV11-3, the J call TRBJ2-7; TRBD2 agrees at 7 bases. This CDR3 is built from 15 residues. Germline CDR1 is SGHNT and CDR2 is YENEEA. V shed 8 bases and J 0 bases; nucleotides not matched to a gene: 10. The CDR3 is CASLPAGAYSYEQYF. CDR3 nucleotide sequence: TGTGCCAGCTTGCCTGCGGGAGCCTACTCCTACGAGCAGTACTTC.

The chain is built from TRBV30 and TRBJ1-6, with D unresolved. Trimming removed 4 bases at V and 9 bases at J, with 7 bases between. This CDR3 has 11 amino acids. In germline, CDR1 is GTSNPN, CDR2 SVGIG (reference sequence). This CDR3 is CAWKLSSPLHF. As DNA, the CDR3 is TGTGCCTGGAAGCTGAGTTCACCCCTCCACTTT.

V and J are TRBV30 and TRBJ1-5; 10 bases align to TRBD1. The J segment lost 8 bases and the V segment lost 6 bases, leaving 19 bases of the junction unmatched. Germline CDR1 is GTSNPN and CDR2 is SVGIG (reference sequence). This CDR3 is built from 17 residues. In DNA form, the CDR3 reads TGTGCCTGTTCAGGGACAGGGGAAAGGGGCATTAGGAAGCCCCAGCATTTT. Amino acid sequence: CACSGTGERGIRKPQHF.

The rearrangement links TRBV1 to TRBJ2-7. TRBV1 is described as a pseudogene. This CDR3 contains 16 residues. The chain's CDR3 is CASSQVLFGKLYEQYF. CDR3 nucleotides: TGCGCCAGCAGCCAAGTGCTTTTCGGCAAACTCTACGAGCAGTACTTC.

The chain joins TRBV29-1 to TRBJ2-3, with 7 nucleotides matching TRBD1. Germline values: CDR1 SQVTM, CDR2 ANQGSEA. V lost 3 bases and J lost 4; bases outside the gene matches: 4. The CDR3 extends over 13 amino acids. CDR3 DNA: TGCAGCGTTGACCCAACAGGGGCAGATACGCAGTATTTT. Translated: CSVDPTGADTQYF.

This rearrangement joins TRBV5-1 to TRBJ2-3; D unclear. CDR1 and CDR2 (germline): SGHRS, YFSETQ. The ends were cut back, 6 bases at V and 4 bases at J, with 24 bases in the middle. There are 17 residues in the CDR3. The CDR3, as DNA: TGCGCCAGCAAATCATCTCGGTCGGCGGTGGGGTCAGATACGCAGTATTTT. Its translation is CASKSSRSAVGSDTQYF.

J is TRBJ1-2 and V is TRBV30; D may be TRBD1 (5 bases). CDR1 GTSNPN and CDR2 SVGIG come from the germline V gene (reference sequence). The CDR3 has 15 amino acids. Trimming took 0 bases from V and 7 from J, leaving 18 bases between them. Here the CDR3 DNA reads TGTGCCTGGAGTGTACGGGACCACCGGGGGGGTGGCTACACCTTC. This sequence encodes CAWSVRDHRGGGYTF.

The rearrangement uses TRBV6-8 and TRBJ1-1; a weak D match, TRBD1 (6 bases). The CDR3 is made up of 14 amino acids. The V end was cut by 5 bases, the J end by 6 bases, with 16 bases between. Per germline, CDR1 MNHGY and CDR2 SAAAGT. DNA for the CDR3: TGTGCCAGCAGTGGCCAGGGGACAACTTCTGAAGCTTTCTTT. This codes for CASSGQGTTSEAFF.

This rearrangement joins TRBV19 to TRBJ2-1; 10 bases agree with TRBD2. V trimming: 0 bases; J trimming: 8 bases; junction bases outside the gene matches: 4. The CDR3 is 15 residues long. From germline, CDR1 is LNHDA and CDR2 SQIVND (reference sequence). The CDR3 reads CASSIDRTSGDEQFF. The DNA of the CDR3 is TGTGCCAGTAGTATAGATCGGACTAGCGGCGATGAGCAGTTCTTC.

This CDR3 is CASRRPGQGVEDTQYF. The CDR3 DNA reads as TGTGCCAGCAGACGTCCGGGACAGGGGGTGGAAGATACGCAGTATTTT. This sequence joins TRBV27 and TRBJ2-3, with 11 bases fitting TRBD1. CDR3 length: 16 residues. CDR1 is MNHEY and CDR2 is SMNVEV in the germline V gene (reference sequence). V dropped 6 bases and J dropped 5; count of bases not matched to a gene: 10.

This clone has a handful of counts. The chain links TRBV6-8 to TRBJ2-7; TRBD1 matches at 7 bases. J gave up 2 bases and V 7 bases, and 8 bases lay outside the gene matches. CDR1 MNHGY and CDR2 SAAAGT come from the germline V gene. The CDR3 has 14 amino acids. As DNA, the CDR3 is TGTGCCAGCACTAAGACAGGGATCCCCTACGAGCAGTACTTC. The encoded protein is CASTKTGIPYEQYF.

CDR3 sequence reads: CATSTTLTRHITDTQYF. The CDR3 DNA is TGTGCCACCAGCACTACATTGACTAGACATATCACAGATACGCAGTATTTT. The chain is built from TRBV15 and TRBJ2-3; D perhaps matches TRBD2 (6 bases). CDR1 is LNHNV and CDR2 is YYDKDF in the germline V gene (reference sequence). V dropped 4 bases and J dropped 2 bases, with 19 bases sitting between them. The CDR3 is made up of 17 amino acids. Supplemented by reference TRBV15 and TRBJ2-3, the full variable domain reads DAMVIQNPRYQVTQFGKPVTLSCSQTLNHNVMYWYQQKSSQAPKLLFHYYDKDFNNEADTPDNFQSRRPNTSFCFLDIRSPGLGDTAMYLCATSTTLTRHITDTQYFGPGTRLTVL.

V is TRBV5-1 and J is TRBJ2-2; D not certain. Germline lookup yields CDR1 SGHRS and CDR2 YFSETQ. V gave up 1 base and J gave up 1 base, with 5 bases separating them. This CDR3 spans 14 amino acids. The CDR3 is CASSLHGNTGELFF. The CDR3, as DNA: TGCGCCAGCAGCTTGCACGGGAACACCGGGGAGCTGTTTTTT.

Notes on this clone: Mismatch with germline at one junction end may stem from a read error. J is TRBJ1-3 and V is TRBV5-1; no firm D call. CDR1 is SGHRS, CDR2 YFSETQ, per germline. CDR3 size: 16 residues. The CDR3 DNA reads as TGCGCCAGCAGCTTAACCGGGAGCATCTCTGAAAACACCATATATTTT. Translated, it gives CASSLTGSISENTIYF.

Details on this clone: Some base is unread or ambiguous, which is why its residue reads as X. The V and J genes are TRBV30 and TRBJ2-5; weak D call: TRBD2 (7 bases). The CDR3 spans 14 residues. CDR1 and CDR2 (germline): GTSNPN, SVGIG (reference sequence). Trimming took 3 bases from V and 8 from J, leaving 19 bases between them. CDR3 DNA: TGTGCCTGGAGCGTTACCGGGGGGCGGGGRACCCAGTACTTC. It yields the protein CAWSVTGGRXTQYF. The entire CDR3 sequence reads CAWSVTGGRGTQYF.

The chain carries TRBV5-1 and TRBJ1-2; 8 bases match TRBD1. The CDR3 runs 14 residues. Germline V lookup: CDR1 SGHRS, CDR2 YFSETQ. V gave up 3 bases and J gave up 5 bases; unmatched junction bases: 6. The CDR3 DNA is TGCGCCAGCAGCTCACGGACAGGGAGGTATGGCTACACCTTC. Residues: CASSSRTGRYGYTF.